This passage covers 7 T cell receptor beta chains from one sample sequenced in a study of T cell clusters in autoimmune cytopenias. TRB was amplified by touch-down multiplex PCR, primer pools A and B combined. After re-calling the multiplex PCR reads, TCRdb lists one entry per CDR3 protein, DNA absent. The repertoire table contains around 4,400 distinct CDR3 sequences. Tens of thousands of genome equivalents of blood DNA were amplified for TRB. Sequenced: peripheral blood. The receptors originated from a human donor with an autoimmune cytopenia or autoimmune hepatitis (not recorded which).

This chain links TRBV12-3 or TRBV12-4 with TRBJ1-1; checking the TCRdb D call of TRBD1 is not possible without DNA. The CDR3 sequence is 14 residues long. This chain's CDR3 is CASSEAGQDTEAFF.

The chain employs TRBV6-1 and TRBJ2-6; the TCRdb call, TRBD1, lacks DNA for checking. The CDR3 sequence is 15 residues long. Germline CDR1 is MNHNS and CDR2 is SASEGT. The CDR3 loop reads CATHTGGSGANVLTF.

The gene calls are TRBV6-1 and TRBJ2-7; with no DNA, the TCRdb D assignment of TRBD1 cannot be verified. This CDR3 is built from 15 residues. Per germline, CDR1 MNHNS and CDR2 SASEGT. CDR3 in amino acids: CASSEGTPNPREQYF.

According to its frequency, this clonotype is medium-sized (0.01 to 0.1%). This chain links TRBV30 with TRBJ2-5; TCRdb gives TRBD2 as the D gene, but with no DNA this cannot be confirmed. The germline CDR1 and CDR2 sequences are GTSNPN and SVGIG (reference sequence). This CDR3 has 15 amino acids. CDR3 protein: CAWSVGTSGQETQYF. The variable domain in full, with the rest retrieved from reference TRBV30 and TRBJ2-5, is SQTIHQWPATLVQPVGSPLSLECTVEGTSNPNLYWYRQAAGRGLQLLFYSVGIGQISSEVPQNLSASRPQDRQFILSSKKLLLSDSGFYLCAWSVGTSGQETQYFGPGTRLLVL.

The rearrangement links TRBV27 to TRBJ2-2; TCRdb calls TRBD1, which cannot be checked without DNA. Per germline, CDR1 MNHEY and CDR2 SMNVEV (reference sequence). The CDR3 is 15 residues long. CDR3 sequence: CASSGDRVNTGELFF.

The rearrangement uses TRBV5-6 and TRBJ1-1; TCRdb lists TRBD1, though no DNA is available to test this call. Per germline, CDR1 SGHDT and CDR2 YYEEEE. The length of the CDR3 is 15 residues. The CDR3: CASSPGGIMNTEAFF.

This sequence joins TRBV28 and TRBJ1-2; TCRdb designates TRBD1, a call that cannot be tested without DNA. The germline CDR1 and CDR2 sequences are MDHEN and SYDVKM. The CDR3 sequence is 16 residues long. CDR3 loop: CASSSRTSGTPFGYTF.